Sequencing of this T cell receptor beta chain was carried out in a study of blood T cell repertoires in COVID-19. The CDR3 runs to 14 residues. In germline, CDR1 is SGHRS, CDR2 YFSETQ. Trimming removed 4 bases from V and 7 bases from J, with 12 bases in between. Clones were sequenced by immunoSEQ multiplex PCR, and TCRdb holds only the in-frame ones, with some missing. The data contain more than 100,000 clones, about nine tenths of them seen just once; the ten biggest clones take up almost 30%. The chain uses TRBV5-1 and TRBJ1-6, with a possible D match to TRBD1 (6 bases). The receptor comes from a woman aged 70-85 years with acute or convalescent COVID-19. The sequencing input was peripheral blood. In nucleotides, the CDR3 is TGCGCCAGCAGCCAGGACAGAGCGAATTCACCCCTCCACTTT. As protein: CASSQDRANSPLHF.